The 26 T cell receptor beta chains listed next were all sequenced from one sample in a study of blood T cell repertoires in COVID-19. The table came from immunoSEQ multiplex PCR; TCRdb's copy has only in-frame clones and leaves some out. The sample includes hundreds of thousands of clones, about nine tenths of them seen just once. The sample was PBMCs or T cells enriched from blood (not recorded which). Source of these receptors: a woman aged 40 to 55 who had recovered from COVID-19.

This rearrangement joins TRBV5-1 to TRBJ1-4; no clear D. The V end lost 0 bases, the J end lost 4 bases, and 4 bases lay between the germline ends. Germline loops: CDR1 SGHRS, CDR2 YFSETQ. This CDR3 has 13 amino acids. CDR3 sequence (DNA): TGCGCCAGCAGCTTGGACAGTAATGAAAAACTGTTTTTT. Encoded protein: CASSLDSNEKLFF.

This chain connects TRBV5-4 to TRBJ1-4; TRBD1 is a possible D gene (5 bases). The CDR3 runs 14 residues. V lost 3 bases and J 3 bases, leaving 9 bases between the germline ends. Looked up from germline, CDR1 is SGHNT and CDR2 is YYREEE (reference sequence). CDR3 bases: TGTGCCAGCAGCTCGGGGGGATCTAATGAAAAACTGTTTTTT. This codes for CASSSGGSNEKLFF.

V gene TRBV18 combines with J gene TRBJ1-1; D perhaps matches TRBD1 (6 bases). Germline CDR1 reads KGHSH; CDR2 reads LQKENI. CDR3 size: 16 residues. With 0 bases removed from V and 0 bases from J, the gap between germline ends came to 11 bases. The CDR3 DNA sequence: TGTGCCAGCTCACCACCGTCGGGGGGCCTGAACACTGAAGCTTTCTTT. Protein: CASSPPSGGLNTEAFF.

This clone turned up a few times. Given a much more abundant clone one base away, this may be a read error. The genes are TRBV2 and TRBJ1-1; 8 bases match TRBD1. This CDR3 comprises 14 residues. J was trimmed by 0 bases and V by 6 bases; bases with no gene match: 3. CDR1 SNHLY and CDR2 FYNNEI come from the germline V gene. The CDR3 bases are TGTGCCAGCAGCGGACAGGGCCTGAACACTGAAGCTTTCTTT. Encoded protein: CASSGQGLNTEAFF.

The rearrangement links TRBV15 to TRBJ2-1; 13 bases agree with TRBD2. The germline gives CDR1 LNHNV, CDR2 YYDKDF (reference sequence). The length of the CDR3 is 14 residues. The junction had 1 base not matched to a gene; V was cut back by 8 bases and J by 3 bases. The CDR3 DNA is TGTGCCACCGGGACTAGCGGGATCTACAATGAGCAGTTCTTC. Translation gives CATGTSGIYNEQFF. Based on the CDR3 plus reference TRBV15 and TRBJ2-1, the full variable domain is DAMVIQNPRYQVTQFGKPVTLSCSQTLNHNVMYWYQQKSSQAPKLLFHYYDKDFNNEADTPDNFQSRRPNTSFCFLDIRSPGLGDTAMYLCATGTSGIYNEQFFGPGTRLTVL.

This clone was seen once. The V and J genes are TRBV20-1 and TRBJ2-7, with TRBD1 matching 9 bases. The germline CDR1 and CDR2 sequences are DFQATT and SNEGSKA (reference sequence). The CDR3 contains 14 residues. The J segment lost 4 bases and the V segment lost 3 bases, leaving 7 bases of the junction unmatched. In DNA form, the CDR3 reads TGCAGTGCTAGTCGTACAGGGGGCGCTTACGAGCAGTACTTC. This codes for CSASRTGGAYEQYF.

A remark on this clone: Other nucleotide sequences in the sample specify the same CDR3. The CDR3 nucleotides are TGTGCCAGCAGTGTGGCAGGGGGGCTAGATACGCAGTATTTT. Translation gives CASSVAGGLDTQYF. The J gene is TRBJ2-3, the V gene TRBV2, with D tentatively TRBD1 (7 bases). The CDR3 covers 14 residues. Germline CDR1 reads SNHLY; CDR2 reads FYNNEI. V was cut by 4 bases and J by 5 bases, with 13 bases left in between. The full variable domain, completed using reference TRBV2 and TRBJ2-3, is EPEVTQTPSHQVTQMGQEVILRCVPISNHLYFYWYRQILGQKVEFLVSFYNNEISEKSEIFDDQFSVERPDGSNFTLKIRSTKLEDSAMYFCASSVAGGLDTQYFGPGTRLTVL.

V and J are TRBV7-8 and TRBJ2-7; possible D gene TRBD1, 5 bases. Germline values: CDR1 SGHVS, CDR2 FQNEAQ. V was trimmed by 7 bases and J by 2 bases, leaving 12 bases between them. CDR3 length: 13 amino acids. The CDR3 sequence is CASTPDTTYEQYF. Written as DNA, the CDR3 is TGTGCCAGCACCCCGGACACCACCTACGAGCAGTACTTC.

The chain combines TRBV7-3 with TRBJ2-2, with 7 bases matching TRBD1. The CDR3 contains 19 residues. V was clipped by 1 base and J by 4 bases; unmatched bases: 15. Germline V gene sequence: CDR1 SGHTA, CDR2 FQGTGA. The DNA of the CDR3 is TGTGCCAGCAGCTTAAGGGGCGGACAGGCCCGCGTCTTCACCGGGGAGCTGTTTTTT. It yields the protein CASSLRGGQARVFTGELFF. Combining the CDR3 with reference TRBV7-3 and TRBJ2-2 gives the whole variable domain GAGVSQTPSNKVTEKGKYVELRCDPISGHTALYWYRQSLGQGPEFLIYFQGTGAADDSGLPNDRFFAVRPEGSVSTLKIQRTERGDSAVYLCASSLRGGQARVFTGELFFGEGSRLTVL.

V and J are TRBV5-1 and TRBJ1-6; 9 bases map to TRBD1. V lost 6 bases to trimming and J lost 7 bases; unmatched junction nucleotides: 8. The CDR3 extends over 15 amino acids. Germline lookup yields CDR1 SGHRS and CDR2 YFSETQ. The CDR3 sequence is CASTITGTGNSPLHF. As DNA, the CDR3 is TGCGCCAGCACCATAACCGGGACAGGGAATTCACCCCTCCACTTT.

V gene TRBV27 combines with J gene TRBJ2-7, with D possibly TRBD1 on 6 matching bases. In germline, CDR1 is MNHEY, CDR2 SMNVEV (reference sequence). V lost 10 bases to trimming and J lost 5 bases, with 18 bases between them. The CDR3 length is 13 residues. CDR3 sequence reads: CAIIKHRVHEQYF. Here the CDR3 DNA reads TGTGCCATCATTAAACACAGGGTCCACGAGCAGTACTTC.

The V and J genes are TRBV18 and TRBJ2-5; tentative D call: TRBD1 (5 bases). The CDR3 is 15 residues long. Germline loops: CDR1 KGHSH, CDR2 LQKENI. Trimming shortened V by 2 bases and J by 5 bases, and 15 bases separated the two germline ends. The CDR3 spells CASSPRRQGVETQYF. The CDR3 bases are TGTGCCAGCTCACCAAGGCGCCAGGGTGTGGAGACCCAGTACTTC.

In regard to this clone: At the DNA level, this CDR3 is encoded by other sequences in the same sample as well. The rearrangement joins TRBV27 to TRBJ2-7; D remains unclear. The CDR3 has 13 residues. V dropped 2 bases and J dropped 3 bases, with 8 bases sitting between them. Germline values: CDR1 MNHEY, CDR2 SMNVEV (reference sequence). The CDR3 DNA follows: TGTGCCAGCAGTTTAAGTTTTAGCTACGAGCAGTACTTC. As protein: CASSLSFSYEQYF.

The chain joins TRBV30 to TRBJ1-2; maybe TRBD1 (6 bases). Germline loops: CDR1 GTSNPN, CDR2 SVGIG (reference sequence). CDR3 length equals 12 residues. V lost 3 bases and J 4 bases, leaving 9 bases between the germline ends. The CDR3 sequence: CAWSRQVYGYTF. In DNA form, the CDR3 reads TGTGCCTGGAGCCGACAGGTCTATGGCTACACCTTC.

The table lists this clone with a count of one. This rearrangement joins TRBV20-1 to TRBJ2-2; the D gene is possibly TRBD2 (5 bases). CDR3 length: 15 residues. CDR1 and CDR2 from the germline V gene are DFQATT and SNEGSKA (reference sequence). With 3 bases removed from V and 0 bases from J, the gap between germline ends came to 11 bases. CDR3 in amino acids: CSASPSSPNTGELFF. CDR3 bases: TGCAGTGCTAGTCCTAGCTCCCCGAACACCGGGGAGCTGTTTTTT.

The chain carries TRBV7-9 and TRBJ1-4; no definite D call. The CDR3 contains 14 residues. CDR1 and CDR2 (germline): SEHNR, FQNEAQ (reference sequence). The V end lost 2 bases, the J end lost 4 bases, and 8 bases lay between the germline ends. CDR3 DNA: TGTGCCAGCAGCTTATTCCCAAATAATGAAAAACTGTTTTTT. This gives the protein CASSLFPNNEKLFF.

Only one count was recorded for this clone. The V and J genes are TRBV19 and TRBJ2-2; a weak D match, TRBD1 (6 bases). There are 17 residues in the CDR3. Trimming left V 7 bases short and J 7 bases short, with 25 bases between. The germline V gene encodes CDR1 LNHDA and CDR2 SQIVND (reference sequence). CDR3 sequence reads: CASTLGLGGGKVGELFF. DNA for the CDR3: TGTGCCAGTACCCTAGGGTTAGGGGGTGGTAAGGTCGGGGAGCTGTTTTTT.

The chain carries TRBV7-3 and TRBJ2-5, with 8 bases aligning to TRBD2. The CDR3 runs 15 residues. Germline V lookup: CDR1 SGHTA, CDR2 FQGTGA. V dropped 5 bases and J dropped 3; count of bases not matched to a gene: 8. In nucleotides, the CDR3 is TGTGCCAGCAGCGCGGGACTAGGGTTGGAAGAGACCCAGTACTTC. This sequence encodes CASSAGLGLEETQYF.

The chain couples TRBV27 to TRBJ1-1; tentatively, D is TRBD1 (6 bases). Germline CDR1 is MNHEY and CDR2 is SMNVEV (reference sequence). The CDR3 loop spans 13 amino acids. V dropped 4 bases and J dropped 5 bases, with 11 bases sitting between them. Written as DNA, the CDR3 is TGTGCCAGCAGTTATGGGAGGGGGACTGAAGCTTTCTTT. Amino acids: CASSYGRGTEAFF.

CDR3 region: CASSLGLGGSYNEQFF. In DNA form, the CDR3 reads TGTGCCAGCAGCTTAGGTCTGGGAGGCTCCTACAATGAGCAGTTCTTC. The rearrangement joins TRBV7-6 to TRBJ2-1; maybe TRBD2 (6 bases). Trimming removed 1 base from V and 0 bases from J, with 10 bases in between. This CDR3 has 16 residues. The germline CDR1 and CDR2 sequences are SGHVS and FNYEAQ.

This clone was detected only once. The CDR3 sequence: CASSLSGYSYNEQFF. For the CDR3, the DNA is TGTGCCAGCAGCCTTAGCGGTTATTCCTACAATGAGCAGTTCTTC. The J gene is TRBJ2-1, the V gene TRBV27; a possible D gene is TRBD2 (6 bases). V lost 6 bases, J lost 1 base, and 13 bases lay in between. The germline gives CDR1 MNHEY, CDR2 SMNVEV (reference sequence). CDR3 length: 15 residues.

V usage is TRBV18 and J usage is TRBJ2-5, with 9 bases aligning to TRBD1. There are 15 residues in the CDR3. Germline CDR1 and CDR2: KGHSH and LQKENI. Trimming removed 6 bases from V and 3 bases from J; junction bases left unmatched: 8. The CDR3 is CASSPGTGYEETQYF. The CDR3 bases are TGTGCCAGCTCCCCAGGGACAGGGTATGAAGAGACCCAGTACTTC.

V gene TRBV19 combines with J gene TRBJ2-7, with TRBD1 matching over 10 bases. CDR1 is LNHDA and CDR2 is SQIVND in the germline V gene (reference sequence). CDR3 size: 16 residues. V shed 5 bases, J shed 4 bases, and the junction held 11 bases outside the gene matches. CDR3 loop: CASSSGTGVIWYEQYF. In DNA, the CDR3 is TGTGCCAGTAGTTCCGGGACAGGGGTTATTTGGTACGAGCAGTACTTC. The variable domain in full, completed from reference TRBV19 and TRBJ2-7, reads DGGITQSPKYLFRKEGQNVTLSCEQNLNHDAMYWYRQDPGQGLRLIYYSQIVNDFQKGDIAEGYSVSREKKESFPLTVTSAQKNPTAFYLCASSSGTGVIWYEQYFGPGTRLTVT.

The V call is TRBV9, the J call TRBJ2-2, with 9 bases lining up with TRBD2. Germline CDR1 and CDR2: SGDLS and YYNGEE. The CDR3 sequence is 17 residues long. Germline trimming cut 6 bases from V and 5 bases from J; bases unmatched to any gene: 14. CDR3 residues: CASTLVEAGGLTGELFF. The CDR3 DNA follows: TGTGCCAGCACCTTAGTGGAAGCGGGAGGTCTTACCGGGGAGCTGTTTTTT.

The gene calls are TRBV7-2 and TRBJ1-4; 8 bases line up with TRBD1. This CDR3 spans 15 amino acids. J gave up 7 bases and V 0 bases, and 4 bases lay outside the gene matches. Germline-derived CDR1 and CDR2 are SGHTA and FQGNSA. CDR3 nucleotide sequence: TGTGCCAGCAGCTTAGCGACAGGGGTCGGTGAAAAACTGTTTTTT. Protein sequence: CASSLATGVGEKLFF.

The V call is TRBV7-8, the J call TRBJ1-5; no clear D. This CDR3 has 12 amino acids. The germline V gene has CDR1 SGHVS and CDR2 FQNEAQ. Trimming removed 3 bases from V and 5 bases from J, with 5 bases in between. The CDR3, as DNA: TGTGCCAGCAGCTTCGGGGATCAGCCCCAGCATTTT. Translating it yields CASSFGDQPQHF.